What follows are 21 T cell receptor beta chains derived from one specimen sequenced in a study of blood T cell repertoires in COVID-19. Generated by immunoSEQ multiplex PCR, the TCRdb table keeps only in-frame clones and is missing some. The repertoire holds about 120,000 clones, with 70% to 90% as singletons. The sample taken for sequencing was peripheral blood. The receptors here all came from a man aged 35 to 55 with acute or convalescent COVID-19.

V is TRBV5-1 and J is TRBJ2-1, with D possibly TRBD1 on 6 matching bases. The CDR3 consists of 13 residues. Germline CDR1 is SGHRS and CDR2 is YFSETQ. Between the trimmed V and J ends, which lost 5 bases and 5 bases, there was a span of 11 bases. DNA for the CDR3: TGCGCCAGCAGGGGGGCAGAGCACAATGAGCAGTTCTTC. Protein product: CASRGAEHNEQFF.

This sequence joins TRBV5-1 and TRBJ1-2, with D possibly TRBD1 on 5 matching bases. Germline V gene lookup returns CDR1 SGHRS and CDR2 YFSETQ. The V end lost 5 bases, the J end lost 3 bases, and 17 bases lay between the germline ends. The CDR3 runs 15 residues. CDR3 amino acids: CASSPLGPRDYGYTF. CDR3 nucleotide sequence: TGCGCCAGCAGTCCCCTGGGGCCTAGAGACTATGGCTACACCTTC.

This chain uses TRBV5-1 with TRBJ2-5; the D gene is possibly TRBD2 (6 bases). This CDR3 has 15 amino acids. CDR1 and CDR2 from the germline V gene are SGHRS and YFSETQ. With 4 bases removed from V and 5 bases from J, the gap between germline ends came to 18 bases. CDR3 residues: CASSRTTAVTETQYF. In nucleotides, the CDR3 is TGCGCCAGCAGCCGGACTACCGCCGTGACGGAGACCCAGTACTTC.

CDR3 residues: CASSLQGGYEKLFF. CDR3 nucleotides: TGTGCCAGCAGCTTGCAGGGGGGCTACGAAAAACTGTTTTTT. The chain is built from TRBV7-9 and TRBJ1-4; 7 bases agree with TRBD1. The ends lost 3 bases at V and 8 bases at J; junction bases unmatched: 6. Germline assignment: CDR1 SEHNR and CDR2 FQNEAQ (reference sequence). This CDR3 is built from 14 residues.

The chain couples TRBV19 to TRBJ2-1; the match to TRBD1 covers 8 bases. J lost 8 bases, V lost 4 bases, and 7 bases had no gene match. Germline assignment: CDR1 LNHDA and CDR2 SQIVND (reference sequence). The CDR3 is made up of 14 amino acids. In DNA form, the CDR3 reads TGTGCCAGTAGTAAACTGGACAGGGATGATGAGCAGTTCTTC. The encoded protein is CASSKLDRDDEQFF.

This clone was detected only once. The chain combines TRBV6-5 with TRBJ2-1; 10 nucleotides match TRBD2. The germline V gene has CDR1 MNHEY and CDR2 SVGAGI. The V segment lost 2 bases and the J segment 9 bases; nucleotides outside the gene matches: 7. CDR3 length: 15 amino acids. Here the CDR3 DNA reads TGTGCCAGCAGTTACGGGCTAGCGGGAGACAGTGAGCAGTTCTTC. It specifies CASSYGLAGDSEQFF.

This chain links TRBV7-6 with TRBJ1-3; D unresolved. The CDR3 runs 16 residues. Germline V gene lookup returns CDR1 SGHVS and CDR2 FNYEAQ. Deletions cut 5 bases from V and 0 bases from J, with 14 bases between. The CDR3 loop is CASSPRRGSSGNTIYF. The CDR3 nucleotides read TGTGCCAGCAGCCCCAGACGGGGTAGCTCTGGAAACACCATATATTTT.

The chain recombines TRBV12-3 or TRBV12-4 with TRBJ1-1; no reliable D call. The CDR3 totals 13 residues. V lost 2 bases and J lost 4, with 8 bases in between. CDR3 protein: CASSLIGSTEAFF. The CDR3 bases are TGTGCCAGCAGTTTAATTGGCAGCACTGAAGCTTTCTTT.

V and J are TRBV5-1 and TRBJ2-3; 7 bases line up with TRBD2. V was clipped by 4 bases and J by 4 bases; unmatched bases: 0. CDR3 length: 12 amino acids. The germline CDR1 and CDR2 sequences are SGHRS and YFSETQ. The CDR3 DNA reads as TGCGCCAGCAGCACTAGCGCAGATACGCAGTATTTT. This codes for CASSTSADTQYF. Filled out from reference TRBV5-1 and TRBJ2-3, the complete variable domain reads KAGVTQTPRYLIKTRGQQVTLSCSPISGHRSVSWYQQTPGQGLQFLFEYFSETQRNKGNFPGRFSGRQFSNSRSEMNVSTLELGDSALYLCASSTSADTQYFGPGTRLTVL.

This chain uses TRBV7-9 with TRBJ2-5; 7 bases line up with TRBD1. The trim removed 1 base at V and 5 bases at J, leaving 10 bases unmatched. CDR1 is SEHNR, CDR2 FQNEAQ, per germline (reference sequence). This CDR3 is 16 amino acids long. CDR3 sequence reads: CASSLGKRGPRETQYF. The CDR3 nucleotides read TGTGCCAGCAGCTTAGGGAAGAGGGGGCCGCGGGAGACCCAGTACTTC.

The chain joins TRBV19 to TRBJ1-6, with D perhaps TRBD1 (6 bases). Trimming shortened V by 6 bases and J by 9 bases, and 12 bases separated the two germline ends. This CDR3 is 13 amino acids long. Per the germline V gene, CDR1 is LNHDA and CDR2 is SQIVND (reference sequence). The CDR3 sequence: CASSNRVSSPLHF. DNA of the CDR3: TGTGCCAGTAGCAACAGGGTATCTTCACCCCTCCACTTT.

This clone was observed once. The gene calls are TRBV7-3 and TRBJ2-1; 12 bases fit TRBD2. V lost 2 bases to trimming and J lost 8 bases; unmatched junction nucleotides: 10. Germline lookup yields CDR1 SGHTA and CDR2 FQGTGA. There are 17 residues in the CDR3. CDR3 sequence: CASSLLGTSGGLHEQFF. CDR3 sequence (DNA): TGTGCCAGCAGCTTATTGGGTACTAGCGGGGGGTTGCATGAGCAGTTCTTC.

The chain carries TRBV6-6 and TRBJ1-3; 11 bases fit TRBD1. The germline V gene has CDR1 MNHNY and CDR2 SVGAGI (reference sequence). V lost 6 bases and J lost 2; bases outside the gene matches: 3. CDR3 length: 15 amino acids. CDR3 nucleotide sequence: TGTGCCAGCAGGATGGACAGGGGGCCTGGAAACACCATATATTTT. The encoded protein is CASRMDRGPGNTIYF.

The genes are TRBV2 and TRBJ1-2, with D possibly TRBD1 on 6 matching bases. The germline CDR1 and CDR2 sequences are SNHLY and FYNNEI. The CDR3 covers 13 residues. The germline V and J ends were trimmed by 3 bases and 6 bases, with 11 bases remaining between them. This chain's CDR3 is CASSEQQGNGYTF. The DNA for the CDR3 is TGTGCCAGCAGTGAGCAGCAGGGGAATGGCTACACCTTC.

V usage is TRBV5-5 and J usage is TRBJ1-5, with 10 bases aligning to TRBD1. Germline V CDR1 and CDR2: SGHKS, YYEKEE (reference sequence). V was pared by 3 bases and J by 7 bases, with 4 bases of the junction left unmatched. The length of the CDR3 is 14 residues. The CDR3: CASSYGQGGQPQHF. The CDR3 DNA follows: TGTGCCAGCAGCTACGGACAGGGGGGACAGCCCCAGCATTTT.

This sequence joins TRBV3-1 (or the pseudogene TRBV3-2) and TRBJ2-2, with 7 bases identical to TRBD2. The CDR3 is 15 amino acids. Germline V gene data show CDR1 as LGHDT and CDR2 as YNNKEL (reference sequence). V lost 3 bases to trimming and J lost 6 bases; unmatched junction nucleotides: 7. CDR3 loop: CASSHLAGGSGELFF. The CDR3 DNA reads TGTGCCAGCAGCCATTTAGCGGGCGGGTCCGGGGAGCTGTTTTTT.

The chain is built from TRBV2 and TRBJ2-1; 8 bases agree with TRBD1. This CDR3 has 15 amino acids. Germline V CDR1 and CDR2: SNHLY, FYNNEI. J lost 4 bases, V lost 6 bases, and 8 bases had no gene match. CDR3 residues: CASRPKRTGYNEQFF. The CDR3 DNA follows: TGTGCCAGCAGGCCCAAACGGACAGGGTACAATGAGCAGTTCTTC.

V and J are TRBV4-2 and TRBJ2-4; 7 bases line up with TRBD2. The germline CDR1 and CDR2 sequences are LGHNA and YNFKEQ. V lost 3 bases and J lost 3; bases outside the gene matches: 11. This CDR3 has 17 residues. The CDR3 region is CASSHSLAADGKNIQYF. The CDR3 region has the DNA TGTGCCAGCAGCCATTCTCTAGCGGCGGATGGCAAAAACATTCAGTACTTC.

CDR3 sequence: CAWSLSGYEQYF. The DNA of the CDR3 is TGTGCCTGGAGTCTTAGCGGCTACGAGCAGTACTTC. The V gene is TRBV30, the J gene TRBJ2-7, with D maybe TRBD2 (6 bases). V was shortened by 2 bases and J by 3 bases, with 8 bases between the two germline ends. Per the germline V gene, CDR1 is GTSNPN and CDR2 is SVGIG (reference sequence). This CDR3 is 12 amino acids long.

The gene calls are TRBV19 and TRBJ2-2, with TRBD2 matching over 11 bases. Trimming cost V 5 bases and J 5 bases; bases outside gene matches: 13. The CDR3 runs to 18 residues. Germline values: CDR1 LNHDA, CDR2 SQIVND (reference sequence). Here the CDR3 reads CASSSPGLADRATGELFF. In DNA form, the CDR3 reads TGTGCCAGTAGTTCTCCGGGACTAGCGGATAGAGCGACCGGGGAGCTGTTTTTT. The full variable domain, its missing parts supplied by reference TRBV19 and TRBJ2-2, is DGGITQSPKYLFRKEGQNVTLSCEQNLNHDAMYWYRQDPGQGLRLIYYSQIVNDFQKGDIAEGYSVSREKKESFPLTVTSAQKNPTAFYLCASSSPGLADRATGELFFGEGSRLTVL.

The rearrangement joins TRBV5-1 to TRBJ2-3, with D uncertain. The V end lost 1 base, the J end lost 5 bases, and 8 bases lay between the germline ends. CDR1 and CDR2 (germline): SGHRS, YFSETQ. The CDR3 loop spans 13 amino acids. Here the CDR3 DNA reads TGCGCCAGCAGCTTGCGAACGGGAGATACGCAGTATTTT. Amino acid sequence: CASSLRTGDTQYF.